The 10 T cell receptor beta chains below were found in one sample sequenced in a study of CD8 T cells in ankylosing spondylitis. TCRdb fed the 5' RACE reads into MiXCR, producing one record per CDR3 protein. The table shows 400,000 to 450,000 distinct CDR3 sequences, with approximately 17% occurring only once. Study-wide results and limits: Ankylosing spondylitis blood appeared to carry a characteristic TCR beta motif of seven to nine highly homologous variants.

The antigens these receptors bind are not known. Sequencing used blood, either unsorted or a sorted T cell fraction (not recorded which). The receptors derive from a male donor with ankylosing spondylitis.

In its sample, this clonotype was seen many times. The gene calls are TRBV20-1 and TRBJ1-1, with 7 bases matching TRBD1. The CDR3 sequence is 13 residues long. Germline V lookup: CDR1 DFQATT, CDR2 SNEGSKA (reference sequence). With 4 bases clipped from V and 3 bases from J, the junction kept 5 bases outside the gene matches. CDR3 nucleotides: TGCAGTGCTACTACAGGGGACCACACTGAAGCTTTCTTT. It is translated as CSATTGDHTEAFF.

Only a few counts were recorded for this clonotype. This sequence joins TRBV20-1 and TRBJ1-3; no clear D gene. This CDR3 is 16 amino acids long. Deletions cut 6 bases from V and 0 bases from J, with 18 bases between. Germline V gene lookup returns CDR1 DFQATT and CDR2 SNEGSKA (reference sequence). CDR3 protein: CSAQNPTGSSGNTIYF. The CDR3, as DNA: TGCAGTGCCCAAAACCCTACTGGAAGCTCTGGAAACACCATATATTTT.

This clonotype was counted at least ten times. This CDR3 reads CASSHLGGTTSYEQYF. CDR3 in DNA: TGTGCCAGCAGCCACCTCGGGGGGACGACCTCCTACGAGCAGTACTTC. V is TRBV4-2 and J is TRBJ2-7; 7 positions agree with TRBD2. Germline values: CDR1 LGHNA, CDR2 YNFKEQ. The CDR3 covers 16 residues. V lost 3 bases to trimming and J lost 0 bases; unmatched junction nucleotides: 8.

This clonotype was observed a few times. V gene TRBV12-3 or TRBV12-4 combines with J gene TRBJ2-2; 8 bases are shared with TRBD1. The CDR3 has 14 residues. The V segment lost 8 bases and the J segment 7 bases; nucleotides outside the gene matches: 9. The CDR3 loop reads CASSLQGAIGELFF. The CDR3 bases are TGTGCCAGCTCCCTCCAGGGGGCGATCGGGGAGCTGTTTTTT.

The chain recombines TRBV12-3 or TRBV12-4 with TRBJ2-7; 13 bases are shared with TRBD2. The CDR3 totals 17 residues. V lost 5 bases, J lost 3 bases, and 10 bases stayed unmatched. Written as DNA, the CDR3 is TGTGCCAGCAGTCTCAGCGCGGGACTAGCGGGACGCTACGAGCAGTACTTC. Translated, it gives CASSLSAGLAGRYEQYF.

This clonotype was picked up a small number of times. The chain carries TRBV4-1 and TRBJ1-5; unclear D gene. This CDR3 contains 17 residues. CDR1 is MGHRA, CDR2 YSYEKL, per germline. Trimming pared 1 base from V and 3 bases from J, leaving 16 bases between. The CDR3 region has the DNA TGCGCCAGCAGCCAAGCGGGCAGCCAGGCTATCAATCAGCCCCAGCATTTT. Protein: CASSQAGSQAINQPQHF.

CDR3 nucleotides: TGTGCCAGCGGGCAGCGGGGTCCAGATACGCAGTATTTT. Translation gives CASGQRGPDTQYF. This chain connects TRBV3-1 to TRBJ2-3; 7 nucleotides line up with TRBD2. J lost 4 bases, V lost 8 bases, and 6 bases had no gene match. This CDR3 is 13 amino acids long. Germline V gene lookup returns CDR1 LGHDT and CDR2 YNNKEL (reference sequence).

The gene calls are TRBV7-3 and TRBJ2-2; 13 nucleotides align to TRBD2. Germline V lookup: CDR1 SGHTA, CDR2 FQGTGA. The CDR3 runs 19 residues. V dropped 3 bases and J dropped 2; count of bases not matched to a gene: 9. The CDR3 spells CASSFGLAGEPGNTGELFF. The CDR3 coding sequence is TGTGCCAGCAGCTTTGGACTAGCGGGGGAACCGGGTAACACCGGGGAGCTGTTTTTT.

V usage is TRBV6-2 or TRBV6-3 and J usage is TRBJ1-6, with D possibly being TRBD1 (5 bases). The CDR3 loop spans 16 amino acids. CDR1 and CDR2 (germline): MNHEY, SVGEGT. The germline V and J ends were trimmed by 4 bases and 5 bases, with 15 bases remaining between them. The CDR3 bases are TGTGCCAGCAGTTCCCCCTTCGACAGCGATAATTCACCCCTCCACTTT. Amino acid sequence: CASSSPFDSDNSPLHF.

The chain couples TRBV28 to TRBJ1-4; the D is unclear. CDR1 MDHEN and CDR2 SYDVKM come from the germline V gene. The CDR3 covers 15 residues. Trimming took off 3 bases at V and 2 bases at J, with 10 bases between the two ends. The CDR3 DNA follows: TGTGCCAGCAGTTTTGTGCAGCACACTAATGAAAAACTGTTTTTT. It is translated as CASSFVQHTNEKLFF. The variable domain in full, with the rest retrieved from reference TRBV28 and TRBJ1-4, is DVKVTQSSRYLVKRTGEKVFLECVQDMDHENMFWYRQDPGLGLRLIYFSYDVKMKEKGDIPEGYSVSREKKERFSLILESASTNQTSMYLCASSFVQHTNEKLFFGSGTQLSVL.